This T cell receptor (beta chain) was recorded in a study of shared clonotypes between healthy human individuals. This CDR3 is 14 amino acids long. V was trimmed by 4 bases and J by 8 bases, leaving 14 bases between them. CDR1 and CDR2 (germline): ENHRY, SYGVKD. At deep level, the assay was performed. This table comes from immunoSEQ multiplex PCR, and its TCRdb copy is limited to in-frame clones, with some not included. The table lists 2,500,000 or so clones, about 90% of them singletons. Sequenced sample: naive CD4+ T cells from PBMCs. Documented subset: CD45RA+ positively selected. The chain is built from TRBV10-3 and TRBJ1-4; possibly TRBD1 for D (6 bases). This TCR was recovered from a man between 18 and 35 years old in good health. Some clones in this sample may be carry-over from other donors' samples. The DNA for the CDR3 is TGTGCCATCAGTGTGGGGGGGCTGGGGGAAAAACTGTTTTTT. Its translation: CAISVGGLGEKLFF.